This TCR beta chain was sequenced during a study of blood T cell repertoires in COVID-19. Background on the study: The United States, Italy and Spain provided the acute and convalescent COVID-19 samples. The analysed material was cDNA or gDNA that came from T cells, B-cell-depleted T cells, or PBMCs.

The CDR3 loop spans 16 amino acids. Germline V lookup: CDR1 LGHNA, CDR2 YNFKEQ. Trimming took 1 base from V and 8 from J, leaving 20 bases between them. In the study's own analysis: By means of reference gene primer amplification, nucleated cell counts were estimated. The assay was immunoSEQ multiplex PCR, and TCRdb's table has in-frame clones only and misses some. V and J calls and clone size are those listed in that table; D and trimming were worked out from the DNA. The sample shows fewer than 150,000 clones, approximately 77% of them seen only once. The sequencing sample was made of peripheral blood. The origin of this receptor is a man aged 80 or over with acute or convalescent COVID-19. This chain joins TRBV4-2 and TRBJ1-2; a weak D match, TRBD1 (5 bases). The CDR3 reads CASSQVVAGPGEGYTF. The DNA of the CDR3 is TGTGCCAGCAGCCAAGTCGTAGCGGGACCCGGGGAGGGCTACACCTTC.